This TCR beta chain was sequenced for a study of regulatory T cells in long-lasting Graves disease. General study results and limits: Persistent patients had a count of shared public clonotypes (approximately 3,000) that exceeded that of new patients (roughly 1,000).

Time point in this sample: newly diagnosed GD, antithyroid drugs for less than 3 months. PBMCs provided the RNA from which the TCR library was made. The EDTA tubes were filled with nine milliliters of drawn peripheral blood. CDR3 regions were amplified by Arm-PCR using iRepertoire HTBI primers to build TCR beta libraries. TCRdb fed the multiplex PCR reads into MiXCR, producing one record per CDR3 protein. Of some 500,000 distinct CDR3 sequences listed, about 14% are singletons. The CDR3 loop spans 18 amino acids. CDR1 and CDR2 from the germline V gene are SGHAT and FQNNGV. With 1 base removed from V and 2 bases from J, the gap between germline ends came to 17 bases. The table lists this clonotype with a few counts. As yet, its antigen is unknown. The same sample was also studied in work on T cells in Graves' hyperthyroidism and ophthalmopathy. From that study: By a 13 V-J model, ophthalmopathy was set apart from stable hyperthyroidism.

Here the sequenced sample was peripheral blood mononuclear cells (PBMCs), taken at new diagnosis, from a patient treated with antithyroid drugs. J is TRBJ2-2 and V is TRBV11-2; tentatively, D is TRBD2 (7 bases). This receptor was taken from a man aged 25 to 45 with Graves disease. The CDR3 sequence: CASSLGVGGGRNTGELFF. In nucleotides, the CDR3 is TGTGCCAGCAGCTTAGGGGTTGGGGGGGGCCGAAACACCGGGGAGCTGTTTTTT.